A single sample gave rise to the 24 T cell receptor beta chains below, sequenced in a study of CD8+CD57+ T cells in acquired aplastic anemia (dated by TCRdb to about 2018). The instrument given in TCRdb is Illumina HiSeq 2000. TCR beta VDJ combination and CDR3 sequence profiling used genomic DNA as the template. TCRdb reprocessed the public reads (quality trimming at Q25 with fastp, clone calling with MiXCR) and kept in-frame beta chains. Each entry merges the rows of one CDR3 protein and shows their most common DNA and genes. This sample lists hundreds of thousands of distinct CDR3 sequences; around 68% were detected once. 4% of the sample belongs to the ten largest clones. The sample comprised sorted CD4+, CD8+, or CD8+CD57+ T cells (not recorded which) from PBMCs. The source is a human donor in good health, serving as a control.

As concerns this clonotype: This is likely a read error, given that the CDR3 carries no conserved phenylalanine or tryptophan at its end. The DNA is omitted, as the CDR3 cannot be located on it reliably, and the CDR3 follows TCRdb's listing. The CDR3 loop reads CASSYTRNTEAFLEH. This chain uses TRBV2 with TRBJ2-5. Germline CDR1 and CDR2: SNHLY and FYNNEI. Both ends counted, the CDR3 spans 15 residues.

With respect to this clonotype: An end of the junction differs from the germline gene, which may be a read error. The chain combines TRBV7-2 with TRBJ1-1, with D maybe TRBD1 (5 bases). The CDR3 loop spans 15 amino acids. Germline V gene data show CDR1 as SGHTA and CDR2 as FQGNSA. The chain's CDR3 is CASSSQGGVQPEDFF. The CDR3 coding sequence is TGTGCCAGCAGCTCCCAGGGAGGGGTCCAGCCTGAAGATTTCTTT.

The CDR3 here is CASSLGGREGGYTF. The CDR3, as DNA: TGTGCCAGCAGCTTAGGGGGGAGGGAGGGTGGCTACACCTTC. The chain recombines TRBV11-3 with TRBJ1-2, with D possibly being TRBD1 (5 bases). Germline CDR1 SGHNT, CDR2 YENEEA. V gave up 1 base and J gave up 7 bases, with 13 bases separating them. CDR3 length equals 14 residues.

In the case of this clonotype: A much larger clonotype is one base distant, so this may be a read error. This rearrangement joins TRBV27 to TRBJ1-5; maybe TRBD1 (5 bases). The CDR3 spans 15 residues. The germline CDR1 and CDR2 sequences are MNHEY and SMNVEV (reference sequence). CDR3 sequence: CASSSTQVSSQPQHF. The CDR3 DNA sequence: TGTGCCAGCAGTTCGACACAGGTTAGCAGTCAGCCCCAGCATTTT.

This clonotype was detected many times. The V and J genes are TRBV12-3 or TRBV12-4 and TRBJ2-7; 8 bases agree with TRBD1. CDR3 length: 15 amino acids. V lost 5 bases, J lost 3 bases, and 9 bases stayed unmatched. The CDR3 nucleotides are TGTGCCAGCAGTCCAACCTGGGACAGGTACTACGAGCAGTACTTC. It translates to CASSPTWDRYYEQYF.

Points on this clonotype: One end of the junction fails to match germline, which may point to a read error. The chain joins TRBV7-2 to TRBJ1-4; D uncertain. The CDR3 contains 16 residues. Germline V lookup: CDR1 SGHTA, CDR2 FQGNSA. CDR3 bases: TGTGCCAGCAGCTACCGAGGTGAGGGCGGGTACCAAAAGCTGTTTTTT. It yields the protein CASSYRGEGGYQKLFF.

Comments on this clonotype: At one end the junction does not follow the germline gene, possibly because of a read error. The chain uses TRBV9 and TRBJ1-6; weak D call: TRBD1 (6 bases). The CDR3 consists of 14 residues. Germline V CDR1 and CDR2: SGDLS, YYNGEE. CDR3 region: CATSGGKTGSLLDF. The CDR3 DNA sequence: TGTGCCACCAGCGGAGGAAAGACAGGTTCACTCCTCGACTTT.

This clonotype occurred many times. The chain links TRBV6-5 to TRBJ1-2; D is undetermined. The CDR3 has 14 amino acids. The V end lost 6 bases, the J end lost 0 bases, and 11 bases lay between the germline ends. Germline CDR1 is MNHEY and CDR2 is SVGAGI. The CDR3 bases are TGTGCCAGCAGCAGAAAGGTTGCTAACTATGGCTACACCTTC. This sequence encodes CASSRKVANYGYTF.

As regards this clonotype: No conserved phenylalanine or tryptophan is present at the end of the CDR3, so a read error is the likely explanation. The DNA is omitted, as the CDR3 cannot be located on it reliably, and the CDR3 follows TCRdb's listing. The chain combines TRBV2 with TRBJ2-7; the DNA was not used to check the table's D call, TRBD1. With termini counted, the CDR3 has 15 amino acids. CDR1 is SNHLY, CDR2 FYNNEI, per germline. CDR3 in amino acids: CASSHEQGSSYHHFC.

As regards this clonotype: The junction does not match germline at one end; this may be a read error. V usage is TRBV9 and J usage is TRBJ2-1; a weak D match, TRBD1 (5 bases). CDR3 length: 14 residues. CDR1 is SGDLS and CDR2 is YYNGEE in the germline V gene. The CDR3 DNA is TGTGCCAGCAGCATAGGGGCGCAGGGCGCTGGGCACATCTTC. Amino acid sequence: CASSIGAQGAGHIF.

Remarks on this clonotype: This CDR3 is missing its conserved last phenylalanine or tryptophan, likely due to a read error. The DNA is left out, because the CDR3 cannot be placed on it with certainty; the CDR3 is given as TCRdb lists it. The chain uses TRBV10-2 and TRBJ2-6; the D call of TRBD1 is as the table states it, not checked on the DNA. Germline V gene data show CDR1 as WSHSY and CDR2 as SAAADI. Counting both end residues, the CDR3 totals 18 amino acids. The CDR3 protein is CASRAGTGTLSGANVLAS.

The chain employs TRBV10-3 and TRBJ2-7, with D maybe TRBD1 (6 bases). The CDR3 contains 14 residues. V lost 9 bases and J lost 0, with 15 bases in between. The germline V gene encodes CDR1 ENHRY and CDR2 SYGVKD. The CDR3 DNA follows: TGTGCCATGGGCAGGGGCCGGGGCTCCTACGAGCAGTACTTC. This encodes CAMGRGRGSYEQYF.

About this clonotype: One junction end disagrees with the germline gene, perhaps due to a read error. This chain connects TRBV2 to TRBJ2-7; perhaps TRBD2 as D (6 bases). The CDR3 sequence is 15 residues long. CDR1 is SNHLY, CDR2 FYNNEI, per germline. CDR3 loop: CASSTGLAGPYEQSF. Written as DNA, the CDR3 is TGTGCCAGCAGCACTGGACTCGCGGGGCCCTACGAGCAGTCCTTC.

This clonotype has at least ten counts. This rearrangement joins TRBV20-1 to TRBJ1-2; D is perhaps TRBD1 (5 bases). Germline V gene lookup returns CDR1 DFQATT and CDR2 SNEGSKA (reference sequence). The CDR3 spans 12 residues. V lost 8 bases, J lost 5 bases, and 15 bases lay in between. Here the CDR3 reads CSSLSGGYGYTF. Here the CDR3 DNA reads TGCAGTTCTCTTTCTGGGGGTTATGGCTACACCTTC.

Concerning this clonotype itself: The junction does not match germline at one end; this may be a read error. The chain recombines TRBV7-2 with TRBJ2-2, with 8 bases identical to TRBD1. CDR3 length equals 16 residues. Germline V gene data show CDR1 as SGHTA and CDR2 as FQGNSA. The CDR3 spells CASSFGGAGGLGGLFF. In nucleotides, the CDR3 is TGTGCCAGCAGCTTTGGCGGGGCAGGGGGCCTCGGGGGGCTGTTTTTT.

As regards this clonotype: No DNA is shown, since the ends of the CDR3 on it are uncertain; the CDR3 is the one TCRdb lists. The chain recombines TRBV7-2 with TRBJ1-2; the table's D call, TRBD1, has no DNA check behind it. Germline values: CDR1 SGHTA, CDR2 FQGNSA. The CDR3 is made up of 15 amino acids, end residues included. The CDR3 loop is CASSFHTEAFFGQTF.

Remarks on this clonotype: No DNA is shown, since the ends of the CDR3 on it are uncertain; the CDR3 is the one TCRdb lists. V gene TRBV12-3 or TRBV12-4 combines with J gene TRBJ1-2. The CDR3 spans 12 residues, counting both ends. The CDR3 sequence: CASSLFGSGNTF.

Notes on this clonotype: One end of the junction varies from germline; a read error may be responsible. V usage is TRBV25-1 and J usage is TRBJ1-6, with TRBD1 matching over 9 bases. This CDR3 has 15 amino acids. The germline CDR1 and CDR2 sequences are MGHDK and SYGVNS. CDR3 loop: CPSSGWTGDNSPLHF. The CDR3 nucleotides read TGTCCCAGCAGTGGATGGACAGGGGATAATTCACCCCTCCACTTT.

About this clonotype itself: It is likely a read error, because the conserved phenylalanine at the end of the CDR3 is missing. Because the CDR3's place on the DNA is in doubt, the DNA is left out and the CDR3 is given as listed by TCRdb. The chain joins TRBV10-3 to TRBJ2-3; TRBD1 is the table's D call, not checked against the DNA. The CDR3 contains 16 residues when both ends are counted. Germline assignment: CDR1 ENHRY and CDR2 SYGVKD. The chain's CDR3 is CAISEGAGGDAQYFGL.

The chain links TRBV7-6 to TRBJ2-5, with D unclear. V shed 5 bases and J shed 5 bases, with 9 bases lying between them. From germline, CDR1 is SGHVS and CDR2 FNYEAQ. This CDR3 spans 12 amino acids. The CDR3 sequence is CASSHGTETQYF. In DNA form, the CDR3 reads TGTGCCAGCAGCCACGGTACCGAGACCCAGTACTTC. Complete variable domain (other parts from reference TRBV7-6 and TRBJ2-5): GAGVSQSPRYKVTKRGQDVALRCDPISGHVSLYWYRQALGQGPEFLTYFNYEAQQDKSGLPNDRFSAERPEGSISTLTIQRTEQRDSAMYRCASSHGTETQYFGPGTRLLVL.

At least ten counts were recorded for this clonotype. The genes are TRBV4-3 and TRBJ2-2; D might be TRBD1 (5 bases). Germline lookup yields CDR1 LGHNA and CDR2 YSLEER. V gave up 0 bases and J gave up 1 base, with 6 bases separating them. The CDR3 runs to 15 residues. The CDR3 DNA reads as TGCGCCAGCAGCCAAGAACAGGTGAACACCGGGGAGCTGTTTTTT. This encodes CASSQEQVNTGELFF.

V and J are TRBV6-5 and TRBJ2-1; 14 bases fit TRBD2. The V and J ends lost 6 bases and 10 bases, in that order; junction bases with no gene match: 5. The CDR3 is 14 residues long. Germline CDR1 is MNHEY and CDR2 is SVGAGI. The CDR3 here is CASRSTSGGAEQFF. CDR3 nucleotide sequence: TGTGCCAGCAGATCGACTAGCGGGGGGGCCGAGCAGTTCTTC.

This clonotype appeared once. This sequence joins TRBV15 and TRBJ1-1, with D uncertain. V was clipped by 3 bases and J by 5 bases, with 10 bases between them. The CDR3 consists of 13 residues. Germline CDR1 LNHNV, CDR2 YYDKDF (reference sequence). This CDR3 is CATSRGDTTEAFF. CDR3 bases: TGTGCCACCAGCAGGGGTGACACGACTGAAGCTTTCTTT.

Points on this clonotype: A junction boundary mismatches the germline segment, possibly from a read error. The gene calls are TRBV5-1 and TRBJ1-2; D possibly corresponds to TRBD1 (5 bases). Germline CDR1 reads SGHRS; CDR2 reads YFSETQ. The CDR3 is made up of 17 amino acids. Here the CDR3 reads CASSQTVDKARYYGYTF. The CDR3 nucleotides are TGTGCCAGCAGCCAAACGGTGGACAAAGCCCGTTACTATGGCTACACCTTC.